The present TCR beta chain was sequenced within a study of cytomegalovirus exposure and HLA in healthy donors. The study's findings and limits: A later analysis found TCR association rates differed by HLA locus, highest for DRB1 and lowest for HLA-C. Both high specificity and high sensitivity reportedly marked the classifier's diagnosis of cytomegalovirus status.

The CDR3 length is 15 residues. Germline CDR1 and CDR2: SEHNR and FQNEAQ (reference sequence). Trimming took 1 base from V and 0 from J, leaving 10 bases between them. This clone is a singleton in its sample. Its target is unknown. Healthy individuals who donated bone marrow served as the donors. Donors showed nominal health when sampled, although they likely had unrecorded immune exposures. The PCR contained 60 Vbeta and 13 Jbeta primers. TCRdb keeps only in-frame clones here, not all; method: immunoSEQ multiplex PCR. The sample lists approximately 130,000 clones, about three quarters occurring once. This TCR was recovered from a man aged 50 or older in good health and CMV-seropositive. The rearrangement uses TRBV7-9 and TRBJ2-7; perhaps TRBD1 as D (6 bases). Sample: PBMCs. The CDR3 reads CASSLVPDSSYEQYF. In DNA form, the CDR3 reads TGTGCCAGCAGCTTAGTGCCGGACAGCTCCTACGAGCAGTACTTC.